A single sample gave rise to the 6 T cell receptor beta chains below, sequenced in a study of blood T cell repertoires in COVID-19. Clones were sequenced by immunoSEQ multiplex PCR, and TCRdb holds only the in-frame ones, with some missing. Counted here are roughly 200,000 clones, 82% occurring once; the ten biggest clones make up roughly 8.2%. The sample consisted of peripheral blood. The receptors were gathered from an elderly woman with COVID-19, enrolled during active disease.

This chain joins TRBV28 and TRBJ2-3; 7 positions agree with TRBD2. The germline CDR1 and CDR2 sequences are MDHEN and SYDVKM. This CDR3 region has 13 residues. Losses at the gene ends were 2 bases for V and 8 bases for J; bases not matched to a gene: 4. The CDR3 DNA sequence: TGTGCCAGCAGTTTACAGGGAGGGGTTACGCAGTATTTT. Translating gives CASSLQGGVTQYF.

This chain connects TRBV19 to TRBJ1-1; 7 positions agree with TRBD1. Germline CDR1 and CDR2: LNHDA and SQIVND (reference sequence). V was pared by 7 bases and J by 7 bases, with 21 bases of the junction left unmatched. The CDR3 runs to 17 residues. The CDR3 region has the DNA TGTGCCAGTATTAAACTACAGGGGCGAGAGGGCGGCGGTGAAGCTTTCTTT. Protein product: CASIKLQGREGGGEAFF.

The gene calls are TRBV4-3 and TRBJ2-2; D not certain. The germline V gene encodes CDR1 LGHNA and CDR2 YSLEER. The V and J ends lost 0 bases and 6 bases respectively, with 8 bases between them. The CDR3 runs 14 residues. This chain's CDR3 is CASSQEVGAGELFF. The DNA of the CDR3 is TGCGCCAGCAGCCAAGAGGTCGGTGCCGGGGAGCTGTTTTTT.

The chain couples TRBV6-2 or TRBV6-3 to TRBJ2-4; a possible D gene is TRBD2 (6 bases). Trimming removed 3 bases at V and 0 bases at J, with 9 bases between. This CDR3 is built from 15 residues. The germline gives CDR1 MNHEY, CDR2 SVGEGT. The CDR3 DNA reads as TGTGCCAGCAGTTATGGGGGACTAGCCAAAAACATTCAGTACTTC. The encoded protein is CASSYGGLAKNIQYF.

This clone was counted between two and nine times. In DNA, the CDR3 is TGTGCCACCAGCCCGGGACAGAACTATCAGCCCCAGCATTTT. This translates into CATSPGQNYQPQHF. The chain recombines TRBV24-1 with TRBJ1-5; 7 positions agree with TRBD1. The ends lost 7 bases at V and 5 bases at J; junction bases unmatched: 7. The CDR3 loop spans 14 amino acids. The germline V gene encodes CDR1 KGHDR and CDR2 SFDVKD.

V is TRBV10-3 and J is TRBJ2-1; 11 bases are a match to TRBD2. The CDR3 contains 18 residues. Trimming at V came to 0 bases and at J to 2 bases, leaving 6 bases not matched to a gene. CDR1 and CDR2 from the germline V gene are ENHRY and SYGVKD. The CDR3 nucleotides read TGTGCCATCAGTGAGTCGAGTTCGGGACTAGCGGCCTACAATGAGCAGTTCTTC. It encodes CAISESSSGLAAYNEQFF.